The rows below give T cell receptor beta chains drawn from one sample of a study of CD8+CD57+ T cells in acquired aplastic anemia. TCRdb itself ran the reads through MiXCR, one entry per CDR3 protein. The table lists around 140,000 distinct CDR3 sequences, 41% of them singletons. The sequenced sample consisted of sorted CD4+, CD8+, or CD8+CD57+ T cells (not recorded which) from PBMCs. All receptors come from a human donor in good health, serving as a control. Each CDR3 is given with its conserved first and last residue. The D gene is left open where the match is weak. A row's size may be missing; if present it is once, few, many or a size class.

cdr3_length,d_call,clone_size,v_call,j_call,cdr3_aa,cdr3_nt
16,NA,few,TRBV18,TRBJ1-3,CASSPRSLSSGNTIYF,TGTGCCAGCTCACCCCGGAGCTTGAGCTCTGGAAACACCATATATTTT
16,NA,many,TRBV5-4,TRBJ2-3,CASSSQGTLDTDTQYF,TGTGCCAGCAGCTCCCAGGGGACCCTTGACACAGATACGCAGTATTTT
16,TRBD2,NA,TRBV6-2/TRBV6-3,TRBJ2-1,CASTSTPGLAANEQFF,TGTGCCAGCACTTCAACTCCGGGACTAGCGGCCAATGAGCAGTTCTTC
13,NA,NA,TRBV24-1,TRBJ1-2,CATGDRELLGYTF,TGTGCCACCGGCGACAGAGAATTACTTGGCTACACCTTC
15,TRBD2,NA,TRBV15,TRBJ2-3,CATSSSGGASDTQYF,TGTGCCACCAGCAGTAGCGGGGGGGCTTCAGATACGCAGTATTTT
15,TRBD2,many,TRBV20-1,TRBJ2-1,CSASYLAGAYNEQFF,TGCAGTGCTAGCTATCTAGCGGGAGCATACAATGAGCAGTTCTTC
12,NA,NA,TRBV7-8,TRBJ1-2,CASSLGPDGYTF,TGTGCCAGCAGCTTAGGGCCGGATGGCTACACCTTC
15,NA,once,TRBV15,TRBJ1-2,CATSRDAGRDYAHTF,TGTGCCACCAGCAGAGACGCGGGCAGGGACTATGCCCACACCTTC
14,NA,many,TRBV24-1,TRBJ1-2,CATSDTGYNYGYTF,TGTGCCACCAGTGATACGGGGTATAACTATGGCTACACCTTC
17,TRBD1,many,TRBV3-1,TRBJ2-7,CASSPTGTGPLPYEQYF,TGTGCCAGCAGTCCCACGGGGACAGGACCCCTTCCCTACGAGCAGTACTTC
15,NA,NA,TRBV15,TRBJ2-7,CATSRTSSSSYEQYF,TGTGCCACCAGCAGGACTTCGTCGAGCTCCTACGAGCAGTACTTC
15,TRBD1,NA,TRBV10-2,TRBJ1-1,CASSAGTGKFTEAFF,TGCGCCAGCAGCGCCGGGACAGGGAAGTTCACTGAAGCTTTCTTT
14,TRBD1,NA,TRBV2,TRBJ2-7,CASRRQGARYEQYF,TGTGCCAGCAGGCGACAGGGGGCGCGCTACGAGCAGTACTTC
16,NA,NA,TRBV5-6,TRBJ1-4,CASSLSPTATNEKLFF,TGTGCCAGCAGCTTGTCGCCGACAGCAACTAATGAAAAACTGTTTTTT
16,TRBD2,few,TRBV5-1,TRBJ2-1,CASSKIIAGGPREQFF,TGCGCCAGCAGCAAGATTATAGCGGGGGGGCCCAGGGAGCAGTTCTTC
12,NA,NA,TRBV18,TRBJ2-1,CASSPPETRQFF,TGTGCCAGCTCACCGCCGGAGACGAGGCAGTTCTTC
15,NA,NA,TRBV2,TRBJ2-7,CASSELRGGPYEQYF,TGTGCCAGCAGTGAATTACGAGGGGGTCCCTACGAGCAGTACTTC
20,TRBD1,many,TRBV5-5,TRBJ2-4,CASSLVETGGAWVAKNIQYF,TGTGCCAGCAGCTTGGTAGAGACAGGGGGCGCGTGGGTAGCCAAAAACATTCAGTACTTC
15,TRBD1,NA,TRBV18,TRBJ2-7,CASSPRQGETSEQYF,TGTGCCAGCTCACCTAGACAGGGGGAAACGTCCGAGCAGTACTTC
13,NA,NA,TRBV2,TRBJ1-5,CASSSGFNQPQHF,TGTGCCAGCAGTTCAGGTTTCAATCAGCCCCAGCATTTT
13,TRBD1,many,TRBV5-1,TRBJ1-2,CASSLGTGVGYTF,TGCGCCAGCAGCCTAGGGACAGGGGTCGGCTACACCTTC
13,NA,many,TRBV19,TRBJ1-2,CASTRGGYYGYTF,TGTGCCAGCACCCGAGGGGGTTACTATGGCTACACCTTC
13,NA,NA,TRBV29-1,TRBJ2-2,CSVGTTNTGELFF,TGCAGCGTCGGGACCACGAACACCGGGGAGCTGTTTTTT
15,TRBD1,many,TRBV20-1,TRBJ2-7,CSARLPGTGKSEQYF,TGCAGTGCTAGGCTTCCGGGGACAGGGAAGTCCGAGCAGTACTTC
18,TRBD1,few,TRBV6-2/TRBV6-3,TRBJ1-5,CASSYRTGAFGPNQPQHF,TGTGCCAGCAGTTACAGGACAGGGGCCTTCGGACCCAATCAGCCCCAGCATTTT
12,NA,many,TRBV30,TRBJ1-1,CAWSNRGTEAFF,TGTGCCTGGAGTAATCGGGGCACTGAAGCTTTCTTT
13,NA,few,TRBV5-6,TRBJ1-2,CASSLEPNYGYTF,TGTGCCAGCAGCTTGGAACCAAACTATGGCTACACCTTC
15,NA,NA,TRBV6-5,TRBJ2-7,CASSYSGESYSEQYF,TGTGCCAGCAGTTACTCGGGGGAGTCCTACAGTGAGCAGTACTTC
14,TRBD2,many,TRBV5-1,TRBJ2-1,CASSSSTSGNEQFF,TGCGCCAGCAGCTCGTCGACTAGCGGCAATGAGCAGTTCTTC
15,NA,many,TRBV20-1,TRBJ1-5,CSARPEGSSNQPQHF,TGCAGTGCTAGACCCGAGGGCAGTAGCAATCAGCCCCAGCATTTT
15,NA,many,TRBV2,TRBJ1-2,CASTLQPDGLYGYTF,TGTGCCAGCACCCTCCAACCGGATGGGCTCTATGGCTACACCTTC
12,NA,NA,TRBV12-3/TRBV12-4,TRBJ2-2,CASSFIPRELFF,TGTGCCAGCAGCTTTATTCCTCGGGAGCTGTTTTTT
12,NA,many,TRBV12-3/TRBV12-4,TRBJ1-2,CASSSIQTGYTF,TGTGCCAGCAGTTCGATCCAGACCGGCTACACCTTC
14,NA,NA,TRBV15,TRBJ2-5,CATSSRVSGETQYF,TGTGCCACCAGCAGTCGGGTGTCCGGTGAGACCCAGTACTTC
14,NA,NA,TRBV19,TRBJ1-2,CASSIDETVYGYTF,TGTGCCAGTAGTATAGATGAGACAGTTTATGGCTACACCTTC
16,NA,many,TRBV5-1,TRBJ1-3,CASSALPAEPGNTIYF,TGCGCCAGCAGCGCTCTCCCGGCGGAACCTGGAAACACCATATATTTT
15,TRBD2,many,TRBV6-5,TRBJ2-7,CASSIGPSGIYEQYF,TGTGCCAGCAGTATAGGCCCCAGCGGGATCTACGAGCAGTACTTC
14,NA,many,TRBV5-6,TRBJ2-3,CASSPGPATDTQYF,TGTGCCAGCAGCCCGGGACCCGCCACAGATACGCAGTATTTT
13,NA,NA,TRBV7-4,TRBJ2-7,CASSLAGDYEQYF,TGTGCCAGCAGCTTAGCGGGAGACTACGAGCAGTACTTC
16,TRBD1,NA,TRBV7-9,TRBJ2-5,CASSAGQAMYQETQYF,TGTGCCAGCAGCGCCGGACAGGCGATGTACCAAGAGACCCAGTACTTC
12,NA,NA,TRBV2,TRBJ2-3,CASSANTGSQYF,TGTGCCAGCAGTGCCAACACGGGTTCGCAGTATTTT
18,NA,NA,TRBV6-1,TRBJ1-4,CASSDGRFTLATNEKLFF,TGTGCCAGCAGTGATGGCCGGTTTACTCTTGCAACTAATGAAAAACTGTTTTTT
13,NA,NA,TRBV7-9,TRBJ1-5,CASSLGRDQPQHF,TGTGCCAGCAGCCTGGGTAGGGATCAGCCCCAGCATTTT
8,NA,NA,TRBV2,TRBJ1-6,CASSSSLF,TGTGCCAGCAGTTCCTCTCTCTTT
16,NA,many,TRBV11-1,TRBJ2-7,CASSLAGSGAWGEQYF,TGTGCCAGCAGCTTAGCGGGTTCTGGGGCGTGGGGCGAGCAGTACTTC
14,TRBD1,few,TRBV3-1,TRBJ2-1,CASSPYRGYGEQFF,TGTGCCAGCAGCCCCTACAGGGGTTACGGTGAGCAGTTCTTC
11,NA,NA,TRBV10-3,TRBJ1-3,CAIKNEQREYF,TGTGCCATCAAGAACGAACAAAGGGAGTATTTT
11,TRBD1,NA,TRBV24-1,TRBJ1-1,CATSEWTGPFF,TGTGCCACCAGTGAGTGGACAGGGCCTTTCTTT
13,TRBD1,NA,TRBV25-1,TRBJ1-2,CASSGGQNYGYTF,TGTGCCAGCAGCGGGGGACAGAACTATGGCTACACCTTC
15,NA,few,TRBV3-1,TRBJ2-2,CASSRGPPGVGELFF,TGTGCCAGCAGCCGCGGCCCCCCTGGGGTCGGGGAGCTGTTTTTT
15,NA,NA,TRBV12-3/TRBV12-4,TRBJ2-7,CASSQGSSPGGEQYF,TGTGCCAGCAGTCAGGGTAGCTCCCCGGGCGGTGAGCAGTACTTC
15,TRBD1,many,TRBV5-4,TRBJ1-5,CASSEGTGHNQPQHF,TGTGCCAGCAGCGAGGGGACAGGCCACAATCAGCCCCAGCATTTT